This TCR beta chain was captured in a study of blood T cell repertoires in COVID-19. Generated by immunoSEQ multiplex PCR, the TCRdb table keeps only in-frame clones and is missing some. The sample has some 490,000 clones; 75% to 90% are singletons. The germline V gene has CDR1 SNHLY and CDR2 FYNNEI. This CDR3 spans 12 amino acids. V lost 7 bases and J 5 bases, leaving 11 bases between the germline ends. Material for sequencing was PBMCs or T cells enriched from blood (not recorded which). The rearrangement uses TRBV2 and TRBJ1-1; a possible D gene is TRBD1 (6 bases). This TCR was recovered from a woman aged 60-75 years who had recovered from COVID-19. CDR3 protein: CASNTGTTEAFF. The CDR3 bases are TGTGCCAGCAATACAGGGACGACTGAAGCTTTCTTT.